The subject of this entry is one T cell receptor (beta chain). The antigen is not known. The sample is drawn from a study of identical twins. Study-level findings and limits: Modelling underestimated the level of out-of-frame TCR alpha sharing observed in monozygotic twins.

One entry per CDR3 protein, called by TCRdb with MiXCR from the 5' RACE reads. This table has 550,000 to 700,000 distinct CDR3 sequences, around 21% appearing once. The CDR3 runs to 11 residues. Germline CDR1 SGHNT, CDR2 YENEEA. V dropped 5 bases and J dropped 5 bases, with 7 bases sitting between them. The same specimen was also included in a second study, on T cells expressing NK-cell markers.

The receptor comes from a woman aged 18-35 years in good health. The rearrangement links TRBV11-3 to TRBJ2-7, with D uncertain. The sequenced sample consisted of PBMCs. The CDR3 sequence: CASSARDEQYF. In nucleotides, the CDR3 is TGTGCCAGCAGCGCCAGAGACGAGCAGTACTTC.